This T cell receptor beta chain was retrieved from a study of technical replicates of blood from a few donors. Germline V CDR1 and CDR2: SQVTM, ANQGSEA. The V and J ends lost 2 bases and 7 bases, in that order; junction bases with no gene match: 7. The CDR3 loop spans 14 amino acids. Clones were read by immunoSEQ multiplex PCR, and TCRdb kept only the in-frame ones, dropping some. In the table there are 40,000 to 60,000 clones, 80% to 95% of which are singletons. This TCR was sampled from a human donor in good health. Some clones in this sample may be carry-over from other donors' samples. The sequenced sample was PBMCs. The chain couples TRBV29-1 to TRBJ2-1, with 8 bases lining up with TRBD1. The CDR3 here is CSVEFRDRRNEQFF. CDR3 sequence (DNA): TGCAGCGTTGAATTCCGGGACAGGAGAAATGAGCAGTTCTTC.